What follows are 20 T cell receptor beta chains derived from one specimen sequenced in a study of neurological immune-mediated disorders. TCRdb called the 5' RACE reads again in MiXCR, with one record for every CDR3 protein. The profile covers tens of thousands of distinct CDR3 sequences, with roughly an eighth appearing a single time and approximately 4.6% taken by the ten largest. Time point of the sample: longitudinal time-point 1 (baseline). Sequencing input: PBMCs. The receptor source for this set is a female donor with HTLV-1-associated myelopathy (HAM/TSP).

This clonotype was seen ten or more times. CDR3: CASSEWGEEPQHF. In DNA, the CDR3 is TGTGCCAGCAGTGAATGGGGAGAGGAGCCCCAGCATTTT. The J gene is TRBJ1-5, the V gene TRBV25-1; no clear D gene. V shed 1 base and J shed 8 bases, with 9 bases lying between them. The CDR3 is 13 amino acids. The V gene's germline CDR1 is MGHDK and CDR2 SYGVNS.

This clonotype was seen ten or more times. The chain joins TRBV7-2 to TRBJ2-5; the D gene could be TRBD1 or TRBD2 (6 bases each). Trimming left V 5 bases short and J 2 bases short, with 9 bases between. The CDR3 is 13 amino acids. CDR1 is SGHTA and CDR2 is FQGNSA in the germline V gene. CDR3 DNA: TGTGCCAGCAGCCAGGGGAGGCAAGAGACCCAGTACTTC. It is translated as CASSQGRQETQYF.

This clonotype was detected ten times or more. The chain combines TRBV7-9 with TRBJ2-7; TRBD2 might be the D (5 bases). This CDR3 spans 13 amino acids. The germline CDR1 and CDR2 sequences are SEHNR and FQNEAQ (reference sequence). V gave up 0 bases and J gave up 2 bases, with 5 bases separating them. The CDR3 reads CASSLAEAYEQYF. The CDR3 DNA reads as TGTGCCAGCAGCTTAGCGGAGGCCTACGAGCAGTACTTC. Filled out from reference TRBV7-9 and TRBJ2-7, the complete variable domain reads DTGVSQNPRHKITKRGQNVTFRCDPISEHNRLYWYRQTLGQGPEFLTYFQNEAQLEKSRLLSDRFSAERPKGSFSTLEIQRTEQGDSAMYLCASSLAEAYEQYFGPGTRLTVT.

This clonotype has a count of ten or more. At one end, the junction sequence differs from germline, possibly due to a read error. The chain joins TRBV5-1 to TRBJ2-5; 7 bases agree with TRBD1. This CDR3 is built from 15 residues. Germline V gene sequence: CDR1 SGHRS, CDR2 YFSETQ. The CDR3 region is CASSLGTEYQETQYF. CDR3 DNA sequence: TGTGCCAGCAGCTTAGGGACAGAGTACCAAGAGACCCAGTACTTC.

This clonotype has a count of ten or more. This chain connects TRBV3-1 to TRBJ2-3; D uncertain. The ends were cut back, 2 bases at V and 2 bases at J, with 11 bases in the middle. The CDR3 sequence is 15 residues long. CDR1 LGHDT and CDR2 YNNKEL come from the germline V gene (reference sequence). CDR3 loop: CASSQTGRTTDTQYF. The CDR3 region has the DNA TGTGCCAGCAGCCAAACGGGCCGAACCACAGATACGCAGTATTTT.

This clonotype has at least ten counts. The chain links TRBV5-1 to TRBJ1-3; maybe TRBD1 (5 bases). The CDR3 spans 16 residues. Looked up from germline, CDR1 is SGHRS and CDR2 is YFSETQ. V shed 1 base and J shed 0 bases, with 11 bases lying between them. The CDR3 reads CASSLMMGGSGNTIYF. CDR3 nucleotides: TGCGCCAGCAGCTTGATGATGGGGGGCTCTGGAAACACCATATATTTT.

This clonotype was detected many times. The chain joins TRBV9 to TRBJ2-2; D not resolved. CDR3 length: 13 residues. Germline loops: CDR1 SGDLS, CDR2 YYNGEE. With 4 bases removed from V and 4 bases from J, the gap between germline ends came to 8 bases. The CDR3 nucleotides are TGTGCCAGCAGCCCGGGCACCACCGGGGAGCTGTTTTTT. This encodes CASSPGTTGELFF.

This clonotype was counted at least ten times. The gene calls are TRBV28 and TRBJ2-5, with 8 bases fitting TRBD2. This CDR3 region has 12 residues. Germline CDR1 reads MDHEN; CDR2 reads SYDVKM. The V segment lost 10 bases and the J segment 4 bases; nucleotides outside the gene matches: 5. The CDR3 sequence: CATTGGRETQYF. As DNA, the CDR3 is TGTGCCACCACGGGGGGGCGAGAGACCCAGTACTTC.

This clonotype was seen at least ten times. The rearrangement joins TRBV29-1 to TRBJ1-4; TRBD1 is a possible D gene (5 bases). Germline-derived CDR1 and CDR2 are SQVTM and ANQGSEA. V was trimmed by 0 bases and J by 12 bases, leaving 14 bases between them. This CDR3 is 13 amino acids long. The CDR3 coding sequence is TGCAGCGTTGAAGACTCAGGGTTTGGACAACTGTTTTTT. Its protein product is CSVEDSGFGQLFF. The full variable domain, completed using reference TRBV29-1 and TRBJ1-4, is SAVISQKPSRDICQRGTSLTIQCQVDSQVTMMFWYRQQPGQSLTLIATANQGSEATYESGFVIDKFPISRPNLTFSTLTVSNMSPEDSSIYLCSVEDSGFGQLFFGSGTQLSVL.

The sample holds many counts of this clonotype. The CDR3 region is CSAPPQTSLSYEQYF. CDR3 coding DNA: TGCAGTGCCCCACCTCAGACCTCTCTCTCATACGAGCAGTACTTC. The J gene is TRBJ2-7, the V gene TRBV20-1; no clear D. CDR1 and CDR2 (germline): DFQATT, SNEGSKA (reference sequence). There are 15 residues in the CDR3. V lost 6 bases and J 4 bases, leaving 22 bases between the germline ends.

This clonotype was seen at least ten times. V and J are TRBV5-1 and TRBJ2-5; TRBD2 matches 8 bases. The CDR3 covers 15 residues. In germline, CDR1 is SGHRS, CDR2 YFSETQ. The V gene end was trimmed by 4 bases and the J gene end by 3 bases; junction bases not matched to a gene: 8. CDR3 nucleotides: TGCGCCAGCAGCCTTTCCGGGACTAGTGAAGAGACCCAGTACTTC. It is translated as CASSLSGTSEETQYF.

This clonotype has just a few counts. The CDR3 nucleotides read TGTGCCAGCATAAGGAGGTCGGGGGGGACGAACACCGGGGAGCTGTTTTTT. It specifies CASIRRSGGTNTGELFF. The chain is built from TRBV12-3 or TRBV12-4 and TRBJ2-2, with TRBD2 matching over 8 bases. Trimming removed 7 bases from V and 0 bases from J; junction bases left unmatched: 10. CDR3 length: 17 residues.

This clonotype was counted at least ten times. This sequence joins TRBV5-1 and TRBJ1-4; possibly TRBD1 for D (5 bases). V was clipped by 4 bases and J by 8 bases, with 15 bases between them. The CDR3 totals 14 residues. CDR1 and CDR2 from the germline V gene are SGHRS and YFSETQ. CDR3 residues: CASSVGMGPEKLFF. Written as DNA, the CDR3 is TGCGCCAGCAGCGTGGGAATGGGGCCGGAAAAACTGTTTTTT.

In this sample, this clonotype turned up many times. The rearrangement joins TRBV6-1 to TRBJ1-4; D might be TRBD1 (5 bases). The CDR3 is 14 amino acids. Trimming took off 6 bases at V and 5 bases at J, with 13 bases between the two ends. CDR1 is MNHNS and CDR2 is SASEGT in the germline V gene. CDR3 residues: CASRGDAANEKLFF. CDR3 sequence (DNA): TGTGCCAGCAGAGGGGACGCCGCCAATGAAAAACTGTTTTTT.

The table lists this clonotype with many counts. The CDR3 DNA reads TGCGCCAGCAGCAATCTCGGACAGGGGGTGGGAGATACGCAGTATTTT. It yields the protein CASSNLGQGVGDTQYF. V usage is TRBV5-1 and J usage is TRBJ2-3; 10 bases are a match to TRBD1. Germline V CDR1 and CDR2: SGHRS, YFSETQ. J was trimmed by 5 bases and V by 4 bases; bases with no gene match: 10. This CDR3 spans 16 amino acids.

At least ten counts were recorded for this clonotype. The chain couples TRBV7-9 to TRBJ1-1; 10 bases align to TRBD1. The CDR3 consists of 16 residues. After removal of 5 bases from V and 2 bases from J, the junction contained 8 bases not matched to a gene. Per the germline V gene, CDR1 is SEHNR and CDR2 is FQNEAQ (reference sequence). The CDR3 DNA is TGTGCCAGCAGCCGTGGGACAGGGGTAGAAAACACTGAAGCTTTCTTT. It yields the protein CASSRGTGVENTEAFF. The full variable domain, its missing parts supplied by reference TRBV7-9 and TRBJ1-1, is DTGVSQNPRHKITKRGQNVTFRCDPISEHNRLYWYRQTLGQGPEFLTYFQNEAQLEKSRLLSDRFSAERPKGSFSTLEIQRTEQGDSAMYLCASSRGTGVENTEAFFGQGTRLTVV.

This clonotype was seen repeatedly, ten times or more. This sequence joins TRBV7-2 and TRBJ1-2; the D is unclear. The CDR3 runs to 15 residues. CDR1 and CDR2 from the germline V gene are SGHTA and FQGNSA. V lost 5 bases, J lost 7 bases, and 20 bases lay in between. CDR3 sequence reads: CASSLHDGRGAGYTF. CDR3 nucleotide sequence: TGTGCCAGCAGCCTCCACGACGGCCGAGGAGCTGGCTACACCTTC.

In its sample, this clonotype ranks as medium-sized. The chain joins TRBV11-2 to TRBJ1-1; the D gene is possibly TRBD1 (5 bases). Germline values: CDR1 SGHAT, CDR2 FQNNGV. Trimming removed 6 bases from V and 4 bases from J, with 9 bases in between. The CDR3 sequence is 12 residues long. The CDR3 region has the DNA TGTGCCAGCAGGGGGGAGGGCACTGAAGCTTTCTTT. Amino acid sequence: CASRGEGTEAFF.

This clonotype appeared many times. This chain joins TRBV9 and TRBJ2-3; 9 bases agree with TRBD1. CDR1 and CDR2 from the germline V gene are SGDLS and YYNGEE. There are 16 residues in the CDR3. J lost 2 bases, V lost 6 bases, and 10 bases had no gene match. The CDR3 region is CASTVSGQGNTDTQYF. DNA for the CDR3: TGTGCCAGCACCGTCTCGGGACAGGGAAACACAGATACGCAGTATTTT.

In its sample, this clonotype was seen many times. The rearrangement joins TRBV5-1 to TRBJ2-3; D ambiguous. The CDR3 consists of 15 residues. V lost 1 base and J 3 bases, leaving 12 bases between the germline ends. Germline CDR1 reads SGHRS; CDR2 reads YFSETQ. This chain's CDR3 is CASSLTLERTDTQYF. The CDR3 DNA reads as TGCGCCAGCAGCTTGACCCTAGAGAGGACAGATACGCAGTATTTT. Based on the CDR3 plus reference TRBV5-1 and TRBJ2-3, the full variable domain is KAGVTQTPRYLIKTRGQQVTLSCSPISGHRSVSWYQQTPGQGLQFLFEYFSETQRNKGNFPGRFSGRQFSNSRSEMNVSTLELGDSALYLCASSLTLERTDTQYFGPGTRLTVL.